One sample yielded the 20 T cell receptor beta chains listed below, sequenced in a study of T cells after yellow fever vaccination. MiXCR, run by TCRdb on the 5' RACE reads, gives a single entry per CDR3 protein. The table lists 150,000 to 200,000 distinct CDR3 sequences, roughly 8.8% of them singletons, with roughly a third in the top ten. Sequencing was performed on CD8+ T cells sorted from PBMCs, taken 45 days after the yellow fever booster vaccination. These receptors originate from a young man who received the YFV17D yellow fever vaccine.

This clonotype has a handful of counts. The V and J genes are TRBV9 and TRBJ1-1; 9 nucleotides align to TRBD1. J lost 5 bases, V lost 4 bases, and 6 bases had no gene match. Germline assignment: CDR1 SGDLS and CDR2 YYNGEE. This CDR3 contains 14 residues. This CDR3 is CASSSHRGRTEAFF. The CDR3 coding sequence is TGTGCCAGCAGCTCTCACAGGGGGCGGACTGAAGCTTTCTTT.

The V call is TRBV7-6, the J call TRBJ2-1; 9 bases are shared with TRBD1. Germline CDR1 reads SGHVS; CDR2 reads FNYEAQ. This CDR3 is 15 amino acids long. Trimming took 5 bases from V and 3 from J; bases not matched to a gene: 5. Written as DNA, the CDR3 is TGTGCCAGCAGCGATACAGGGGGCGGCTACAATGAGCAGTTCTTC. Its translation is CASSDTGGGYNEQFF.

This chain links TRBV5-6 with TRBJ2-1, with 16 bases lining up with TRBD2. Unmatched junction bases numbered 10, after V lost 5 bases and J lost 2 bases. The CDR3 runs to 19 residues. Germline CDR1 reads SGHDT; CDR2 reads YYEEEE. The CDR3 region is CASSVGLAGGSGTYNEQFF. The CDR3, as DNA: TGTGCCAGCAGTGTGGGACTAGCGGGGGGGTCTGGGACCTACAATGAGCAGTTCTTC.

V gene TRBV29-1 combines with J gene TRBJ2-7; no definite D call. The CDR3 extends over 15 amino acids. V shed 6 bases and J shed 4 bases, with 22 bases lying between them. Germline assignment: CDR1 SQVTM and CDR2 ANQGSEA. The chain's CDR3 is CSVVGIQPFQYEQYF. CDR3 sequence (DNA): TGCAGCGTGGTTGGGATCCAACCTTTTCAGTACGAGCAGTACTTC.

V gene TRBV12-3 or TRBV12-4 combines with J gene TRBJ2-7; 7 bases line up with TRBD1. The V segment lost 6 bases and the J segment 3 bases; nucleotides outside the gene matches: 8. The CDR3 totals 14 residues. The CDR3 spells CASSEQGTIYEQYF. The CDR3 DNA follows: TGTGCCAGCAGCGAACAGGGGACGATCTACGAGCAGTACTTC.

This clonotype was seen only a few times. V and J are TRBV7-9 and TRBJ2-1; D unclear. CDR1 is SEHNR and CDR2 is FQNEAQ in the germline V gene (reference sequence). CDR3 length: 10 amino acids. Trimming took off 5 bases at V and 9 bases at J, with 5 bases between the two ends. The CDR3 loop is CASSRIEQFF. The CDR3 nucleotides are TGTGCCAGCAGCCGAATTGAGCAGTTCTTC.

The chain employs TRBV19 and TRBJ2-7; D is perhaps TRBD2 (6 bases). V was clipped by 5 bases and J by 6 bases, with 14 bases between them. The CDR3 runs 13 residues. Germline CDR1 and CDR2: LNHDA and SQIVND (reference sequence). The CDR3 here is CASSWGEGVEQYF. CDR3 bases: TGTGCCAGTAGTTGGGGGGAAGGGGTCGAGCAGTACTTC.

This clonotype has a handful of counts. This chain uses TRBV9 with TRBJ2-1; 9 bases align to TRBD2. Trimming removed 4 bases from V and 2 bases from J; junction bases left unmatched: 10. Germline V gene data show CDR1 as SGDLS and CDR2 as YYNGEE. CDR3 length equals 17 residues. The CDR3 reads CASSTQGLAGPYNEQFF. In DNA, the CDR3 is TGTGCCAGCAGCACCCAGGGTCTAGCGGGGCCCTACAATGAGCAGTTCTTC.

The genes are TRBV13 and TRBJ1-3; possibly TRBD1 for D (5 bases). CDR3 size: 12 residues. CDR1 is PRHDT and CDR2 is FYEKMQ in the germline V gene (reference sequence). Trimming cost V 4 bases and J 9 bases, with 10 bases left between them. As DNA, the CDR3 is TGTGCCAGCAGCTCTCAGGGACGCACCATATATTTT. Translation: CASSSQGRTIYF.

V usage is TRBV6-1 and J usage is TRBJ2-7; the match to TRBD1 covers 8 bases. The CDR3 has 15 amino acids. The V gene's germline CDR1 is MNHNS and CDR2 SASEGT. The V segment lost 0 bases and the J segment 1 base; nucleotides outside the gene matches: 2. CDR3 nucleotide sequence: TGTGCCAGCAGTGAAGCCTGGGACAGGTCCTACGAGCAGTACGTC. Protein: CASSEAWDRSYEQYV.

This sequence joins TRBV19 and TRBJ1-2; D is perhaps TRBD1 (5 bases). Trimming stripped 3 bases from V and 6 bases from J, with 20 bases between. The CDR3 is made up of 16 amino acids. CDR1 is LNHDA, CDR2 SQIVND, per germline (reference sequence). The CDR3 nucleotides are TGTGCCAGTAGTATCACCCCGTCCGGGGCGGAACATGGCTACACCTTC. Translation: CASSITPSGAEHGYTF.

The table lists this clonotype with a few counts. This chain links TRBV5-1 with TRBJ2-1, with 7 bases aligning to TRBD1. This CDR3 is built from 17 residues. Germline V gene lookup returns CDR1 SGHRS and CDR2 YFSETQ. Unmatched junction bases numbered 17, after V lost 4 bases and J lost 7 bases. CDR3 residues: CASSDRIRKDRENEQFF. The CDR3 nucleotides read TGCGCCAGCAGCGATCGTATAAGAAAAGACAGGGAAAATGAGCAGTTCTTC.

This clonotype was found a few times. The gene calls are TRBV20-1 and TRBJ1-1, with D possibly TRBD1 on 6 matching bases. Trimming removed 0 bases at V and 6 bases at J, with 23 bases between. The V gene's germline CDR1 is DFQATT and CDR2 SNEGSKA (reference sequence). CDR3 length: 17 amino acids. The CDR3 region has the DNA TGCAGTGCTAGAGATCAGGGGAGTCCGACTCAGCGAGCTGAAGCTTTCTTT. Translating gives CSARDQGSPTQRAEAFF.

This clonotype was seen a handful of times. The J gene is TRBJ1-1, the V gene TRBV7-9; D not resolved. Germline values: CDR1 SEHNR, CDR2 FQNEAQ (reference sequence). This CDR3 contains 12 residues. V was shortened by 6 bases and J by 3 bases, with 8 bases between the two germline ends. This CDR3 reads CASRFSDTEAFF. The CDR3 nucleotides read TGTGCCAGCAGGTTTAGCGACACTGAAGCTTTCTTT.

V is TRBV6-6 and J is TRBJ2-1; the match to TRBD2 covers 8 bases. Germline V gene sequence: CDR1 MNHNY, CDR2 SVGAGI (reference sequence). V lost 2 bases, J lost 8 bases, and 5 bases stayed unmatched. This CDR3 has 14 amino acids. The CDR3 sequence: CASSYRGGVDEQFF. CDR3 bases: TGTGCCAGCAGTTACCGGGGGGGCGTGGATGAGCAGTTCTTC.

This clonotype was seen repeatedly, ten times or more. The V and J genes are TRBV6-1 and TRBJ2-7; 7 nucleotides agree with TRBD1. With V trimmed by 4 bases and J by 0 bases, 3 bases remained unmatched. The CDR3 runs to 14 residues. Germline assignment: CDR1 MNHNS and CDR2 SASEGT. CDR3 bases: TGTGCCAGCAGTGCCGCAGGGGGCTCCTACGAGCAGTACGTC. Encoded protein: CASSAAGGSYEQYV.

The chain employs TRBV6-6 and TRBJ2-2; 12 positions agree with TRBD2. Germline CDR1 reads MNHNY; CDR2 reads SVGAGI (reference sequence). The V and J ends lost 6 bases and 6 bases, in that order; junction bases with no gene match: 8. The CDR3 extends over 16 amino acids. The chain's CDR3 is CASRSPLAGGPGELFF. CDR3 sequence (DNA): TGTGCCAGCAGATCTCCCCTAGCGGGGGGGCCCGGGGAGCTGTTTTTT.

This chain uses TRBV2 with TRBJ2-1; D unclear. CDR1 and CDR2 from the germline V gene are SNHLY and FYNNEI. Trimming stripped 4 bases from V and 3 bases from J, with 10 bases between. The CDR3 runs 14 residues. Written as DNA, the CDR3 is TGTGCCAGCAGTGGTCTTCTCGTCTACAATGAGCAGTTCTTC. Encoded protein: CASSGLLVYNEQFF.

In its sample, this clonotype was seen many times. CDR3 coding DNA: TGTGCCAGCAGGCGCATAGGGGGACAAAAGAACACTGAAGCTTTCTTT. It yields the protein CASRRIGGQKNTEAFF. The chain links TRBV5-4 to TRBJ1-1, with D possibly TRBD1 on 6 matching bases. Trimming stripped 5 bases from V and 1 base from J, with 18 bases between. The CDR3 extends over 16 amino acids. Germline assignment: CDR1 SGHNT and CDR2 YYREEE (reference sequence). The variable domain in full, with the rest retrieved from reference TRBV5-4 and TRBJ1-1, is ETGVTQSPTHLIKTRGQQVTLRCSSQSGHNTVSWYQQALGQGPQFIFQYYREEENGRGNFPPRFSGLQFPNYSSELNVNALELDDSALYLCASRRIGGQKNTEAFFGQGTRLTVV.

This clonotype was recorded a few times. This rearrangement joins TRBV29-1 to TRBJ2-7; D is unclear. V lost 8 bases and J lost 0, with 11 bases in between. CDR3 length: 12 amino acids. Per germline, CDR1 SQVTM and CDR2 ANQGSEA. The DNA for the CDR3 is TGCAGCATTCTAAAGAGCTCCTACGAGCAGTACGTC. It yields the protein CSILKSSYEQYV.